This T cell receptor beta chain stems from a study of blood T cells in healthy people across ages. A second about 6 to 12 cycle PCR used barcoded and J-beta primers. TCRdb reprocessed the 5' RACE reads via MiXCR and lists one record per CDR3 protein. This table has 1.5 million to 2 million distinct CDR3 sequences, around 50% appearing once. Looked up from germline, CDR1 is SGHVT and CDR2 is SQSDAQ. V lost 3 bases and J 4 bases, leaving 30 bases between the germline ends. The CDR3 totals 20 residues. Overall study findings and caveats: Researchers deemed the diversity estimates from one million T cells underestimates. While age rose, TCR beta diversity per million T cells dropped in a roughly linear way. PBMCs that were unsorted prevented a conclusive naive versus antigen-experienced comparison.

There are a few counts of this clonotype. Its antigen is still unknown. The sample was blood. This receptor was obtained from a woman between 40 and 50 years old in good health. The chain employs TRBV7-4 and TRBJ2-5, with TRBD2 as a possible D gene (5 bases). The CDR3 sequence: CASSFAPRADQPILVETQYF. CDR3 coding DNA: TGTGCCAGCAGCTTCGCGCCGCGAGCGGACCAGCCCATTTTGGTAGAGACCCAGTACTTC. Together with reference TRBV7-4 and TRBJ2-5, the CDR3 gives the full variable domain: GAGVSQSPRYKVAKRGRDVALRCDSISGHVTLYWYRQTLGQGSEVLTYSQSDAQRDKSGRPSGRFSAERPERSVSTLKIQRTEQGDSAVYLCASSFAPRADQPILVETQYFGPGTRLLVL.